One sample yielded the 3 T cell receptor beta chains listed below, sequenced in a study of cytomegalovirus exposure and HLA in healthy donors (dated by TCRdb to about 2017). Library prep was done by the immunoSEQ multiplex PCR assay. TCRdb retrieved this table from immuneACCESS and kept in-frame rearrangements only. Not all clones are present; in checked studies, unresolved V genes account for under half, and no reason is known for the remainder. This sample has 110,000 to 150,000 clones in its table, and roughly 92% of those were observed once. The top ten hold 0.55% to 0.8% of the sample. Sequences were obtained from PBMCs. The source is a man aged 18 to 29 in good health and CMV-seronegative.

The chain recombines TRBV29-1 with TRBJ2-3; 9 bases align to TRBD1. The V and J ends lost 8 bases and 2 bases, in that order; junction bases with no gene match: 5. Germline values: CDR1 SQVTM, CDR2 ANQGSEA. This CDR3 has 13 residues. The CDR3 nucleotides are TGCAGCCCCCGGGACAGGGACACAGATACGCAGTATTTT. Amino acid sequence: CSPRDRDTDTQYF.

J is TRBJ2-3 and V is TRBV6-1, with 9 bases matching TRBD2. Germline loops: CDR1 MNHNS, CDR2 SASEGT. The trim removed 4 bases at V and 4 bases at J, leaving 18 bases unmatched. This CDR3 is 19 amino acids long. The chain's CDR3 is CASSAPLVGGGGLPDTQYF. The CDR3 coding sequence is TGTGCCAGCAGTGCCCCTTTGGTGGGCGGGGGGGGACTTCCAGATACGCAGTATTTT.

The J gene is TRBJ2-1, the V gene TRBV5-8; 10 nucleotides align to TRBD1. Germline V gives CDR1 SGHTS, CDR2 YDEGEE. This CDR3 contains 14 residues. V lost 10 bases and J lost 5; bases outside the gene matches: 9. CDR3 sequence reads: CACASGTGDNEQFF. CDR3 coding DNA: TGTGCCTGTGCTTCCGGGACAGGGGACAATGAGCAGTTCTTC. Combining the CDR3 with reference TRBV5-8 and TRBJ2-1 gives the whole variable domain EAGVTQSPTHLIKTRGQQATLRCSPISGHTSVYWYQQALGLGLQFLLWYDEGEERNRGNFPPRFSGRQFPNYSSELNVNALELEDSALYLCACASGTGDNEQFFGPGTRLTVL.